The source of this T cell receptor (beta chain) is a study of OX40 agonist ivuxolimab in advanced cancers. Background on the study: Ivuxolimab was delivered to patients intravenously every 2 weeks at doses spanning 0.01 to 10 mg/kg.

Measured with immunoSEQ multiplex PCR; TCRdb has only the in-frame clones, and not every one. The profile shows around 64,000 clones, 87% of them singletons. Germline CDR1 is SGHDN and CDR2 is FVKESK. This CDR3 comprises 15 residues. The junction had 9 bases not matched to a gene; V was cut back by 0 bases and J by 8 bases. The table lists this clone with a few counts. As yet, its antigen is unknown. General observations from the study: The expanded peripheral T cells' antigen specificity was not determined. The CD4+ and CD8+ T cells in the blood had expanded clonally by week 6 at 0.1 to 3.0 mg/kg.

This specimen was CD4+ or CD8+ T cells sorted from blood, taken in a trial of the OX40 agonist ivuxolimab. The origin of this receptor is an adult with an advanced solid tumor such as melanoma, head and neck, liver or kidney cancer. The chain is built from TRBV14 and TRBJ1-2; the match to TRBD1 covers 7 bases. CDR3 sequence reads: CASSQDTGRQGGYTF. In nucleotides, the CDR3 is TGTGCCAGCAGCCAAGATACAGGACGACAGGGCGGCTACACCTTC.